Presented here are 24 T cell receptor beta chains from one specimen sequenced in a study of CD4 T cells in relation to SARS-CoV-2 and coronaviruses. No antigen has been identified for these receptors. Data came from immunoSEQ multiplex PCR; TCRdb stores just in-frame clones and leaves some out. In the table there are some 45,000 clones, roughly 80% of which are singletons. Material for sequencing was naive CD4+ T cells from PBMCs, cultured in vitro. The subset is: naive CD4+ T cells isolated by negative enrichment. The receptors come from an adult with COVID-19.

The rearrangement joins TRBV7-9 to TRBJ2-3, with 8 bases lining up with TRBD2. CDR3 length: 16 residues. The junction had 9 bases not matched to a gene; V was cut back by 1 base and J by 6 bases. The germline V gene encodes CDR1 SEHNR and CDR2 FQNEAQ (reference sequence). CDR3 in DNA: TGTGCCAGCAGCTTAGTGTTGGCGGGAGGAACCGATACGCAGTATTTT. Translated: CASSLVLAGGTDTQYF. Full variable domain (rest looked up from reference TRBV7-9 and TRBJ2-3): DTGVSQNPRHKITKRGQNVTFRCDPISEHNRLYWYRQTLGQGPEFLTYFQNEAQLEKSRLLSDRFSAERPKGSFSTLEIQRTEQGDSAMYLCASSLVLAGGTDTQYFGPGTRLTVL.

V usage is TRBV11-2 and J usage is TRBJ2-1, with 12 bases identical to TRBD2. The length of the CDR3 is 16 residues. V gave up 0 bases and J gave up 5 bases; unmatched junction bases: 2. CDR1 is SGHAT, CDR2 FQNNGV, per germline. The CDR3 coding sequence is TGTGCCAGCAGCTTAGAAGGACTAGCGGGACACAATGAGCAGTTCTTC. Its translation: CASSLEGLAGHNEQFF.

This chain links TRBV7-3 with TRBJ1-1, with D unresolved. This CDR3 spans 14 amino acids. V lost 4 bases, J lost 0 bases, and 9 bases lay in between. From germline, CDR1 is SGHTA and CDR2 FQGTGA. CDR3 region: CASSSGGMNTEAFF. The CDR3 bases are TGTGCCAGCAGCTCTGGAGGGATGAACACTGAAGCTTTCTTT.

The V call is TRBV7-2, the J call TRBJ2-1; TRBD2 aligns across 7 bases. Germline CDR1 SGHTA, CDR2 FQGNSA. Losses at the gene ends were 3 bases for V and 0 bases for J; bases not matched to a gene: 5. This CDR3 is 16 amino acids long. The CDR3 region is CASSFFGGSSYNEQFF. The CDR3 DNA is TGTGCCAGCAGCTTTTTTGGCGGGAGCTCCTACAATGAGCAGTTCTTC. Using reference TRBV7-2 and TRBJ2-1 for the parts outside the CDR3, the full variable domain is GAGVSQSPSNKVTEKGKDVELRCDPISGHTALYWYRQSLGQGLEFLIYFQGNSAPDKSGLPSDRFSAERTGGSVSTLTIQRTQQEDSAVYLCASSFFGGSSYNEQFFGPGTRLTVL.

The chain carries TRBV5-6 and TRBJ1-5, with 7 bases fitting TRBD1. CDR1 and CDR2 from the germline V gene are SGHDT and YYEEEE. The V gene end was trimmed by 3 bases and the J gene end by 4 bases; junction bases not matched to a gene: 19. The length of the CDR3 is 19 residues. CDR3: CASSSSRNRGLDLNQPQHF. DNA for the CDR3: TGTGCCAGCAGCTCCAGTCGTAACAGGGGTCTCGATCTAAATCAGCCCCAGCATTTT.

This clone was counted between two and nine times. The chain uses TRBV19 and TRBJ1-5, with 9 bases lining up with TRBD1. The ends lost 4 bases at V and 7 bases at J; junction bases unmatched: 8. Germline values: CDR1 LNHDA, CDR2 SQIVND (reference sequence). This CDR3 has 15 residues. CDR3 bases: TGTGCCAGTAGTACCCGGACAGGGGTCAGGCAGCCCCAGCATTTT. Translated: CASSTRTGVRQPQHF.

The chain couples TRBV5-1 to TRBJ1-3; 7 nucleotides line up with TRBD1. CDR3 size: 17 residues. The V segment lost 3 bases and the J segment 1 base; nucleotides outside the gene matches: 10. Germline CDR1 SGHRS, CDR2 YFSETQ. This CDR3 is CASSSQTGLRSGNTIYF. The CDR3 bases are TGCGCCAGCAGCTCGCAGACAGGGCTGCGGTCTGGAAACACCATATATTTT.

The chain combines TRBV2 with TRBJ2-7, with D perhaps being TRBD1 or TRBD2 (5 bases each). The CDR3 has 15 amino acids. Germline-derived CDR1 and CDR2 are SNHLY and FYNNEI. V was cut by 2 bases and J by 3 bases, with 14 bases left in between. In DNA form, the CDR3 reads TGTGCCAGCAGTGAATGGGTGGGGGAAGGCTACGAGCAGTACTTC. Translated, it gives CASSEWVGEGYEQYF.

This sequence joins TRBV10-1 and TRBJ1-3; 9 bases fit TRBD1. Germline-derived CDR1 and CDR2 are WNHNN and SYGVQD (reference sequence). V lost 2 bases, J lost 0 bases, and 23 bases stayed unmatched. The CDR3 loop spans 23 amino acids. CDR3 in amino acids: CASSELNKPNRGRLHHSGNTIYF. In DNA, the CDR3 is TGCGCCAGCAGTGAGCTGAACAAACCGAACAGGGGGCGCCTACACCACTCTGGAAACACCATATATTTT.

This clone was detected a few times. The V call is TRBV19, the J call TRBJ1-2; 8 bases line up with TRBD1. The germline V gene has CDR1 LNHDA and CDR2 SQIVND (reference sequence). The CDR3 runs 16 residues. Trimming at V came to 7 bases and at J to 4 bases, leaving 14 bases not matched to a gene. The CDR3 spells CASNSGWRTGSYGYTF. The DNA for the CDR3 is TGTGCCAGTAACTCAGGTTGGAGGACAGGGAGCTATGGCTACACCTTC.

In this sample, this clone turned up a few times. This sequence joins TRBV18 and TRBJ1-1, with unresolved D. Germline assignment: CDR1 KGHSH and CDR2 LQKENI. The CDR3 runs 13 residues. Trimming stripped 2 bases from V and 3 bases from J, with 7 bases between. The CDR3 DNA sequence: TGTGCCAGCTCACCAGGTAGGGACACTGAAGCTTTCTTT. Its protein product is CASSPGRDTEAFF.

A single count supports this clone. V and J are TRBV5-1 and TRBJ2-3; D is uncertain. The V gene's germline CDR1 is SGHRS and CDR2 YFSETQ. Trimming removed 0 bases at V and 4 bases at J, with 9 bases between. CDR3 length: 14 residues. The CDR3 DNA follows: TGCGCCAGCAGCTTGGCCGAAGAAGCAGATACGCAGTATTTT. Translation gives CASSLAEEADTQYF.

The rearrangement joins TRBV3-1 (or the pseudogene TRBV3-2) to TRBJ1-5, with D perhaps TRBD1 (5 bases). This CDR3 region has 14 residues. V gave up 1 base and J gave up 1 base, with 5 bases separating them. Germline CDR1 LGHDT, CDR2 YNNKEL (reference sequence). The CDR3 here is CASSQAGSNQPQHF. The CDR3 DNA reads TGTGCCAGCAGCCAAGCAGGGAGCAATCAGCCCCAGCATTTT.

The gene calls are TRBV30 and TRBJ1-1; weak D call: TRBD1 (5 bases). This CDR3 is 14 amino acids long. CDR1 is GTSNPN and CDR2 is SVGIG in the germline V gene (reference sequence). The V end lost 4 bases, the J end lost 1 base, and 13 bases lay between the germline ends. The CDR3: CAWTMGRRNTEAFF. In DNA form, the CDR3 reads TGTGCCTGGACCATGGGACGGAGGAACACTGAAGCTTTCTTT.

This chain joins TRBV3-1 (or the pseudogene TRBV3-2) and TRBJ2-1; TRBD2 matches 12 bases. The germline CDR1 and CDR2 sequences are LGHDT and YNNKEL (reference sequence). The CDR3 consists of 18 residues. V dropped 0 bases and J dropped 5; count of bases not matched to a gene: 8. The CDR3 loop reads CASSQDPLAGGGHNEQFF. CDR3 in DNA: TGTGCCAGCAGCCAAGATCCGCTAGCGGGAGGGGGCCACAATGAGCAGTTCTTC.

This chain links TRBV9 with TRBJ2-2; 13 bases match TRBD2. V was clipped by 0 bases and J by 3 bases; unmatched bases: 8. Germline lookup yields CDR1 SGDLS and CDR2 YYNGEE. The CDR3 totals 19 residues. This chain's CDR3 is CASSVVGRGLAGHTGELFF. In nucleotides, the CDR3 is TGTGCCAGCAGCGTAGTCGGAAGGGGACTAGCGGGACACACCGGGGAGCTGTTTTTT. Filled out from reference TRBV9 and TRBJ2-2, the complete variable domain reads DSGVTQTPKHLITATGQRVTLRCSPRSGDLSVYWYQQSLDQGLQFLIQYYNGEERAKGNILERFSAQQFPDLHSELNLSSLELGDSALYFCASSVVGRGLAGHTGELFFGEGSRLTVL.

This chain connects TRBV19 to TRBJ1-4, with 8 bases identical to TRBD1. Per the germline V gene, CDR1 is LNHDA and CDR2 is SQIVND (reference sequence). The CDR3 runs to 17 residues. V lost 2 bases and J lost 6; bases outside the gene matches: 11. CDR3 nucleotides: TGTGCCAGTAGTATAAGGGGTTTACAGGGGGGTCATGAAAAACTGTTTTTT. Its protein is CASSIRGLQGGHEKLFF.

Only one count was recorded for this clone. The chain couples TRBV7-9 to TRBJ2-5, with 10 bases matching TRBD2. Germline V gene data show CDR1 as SEHNR and CDR2 as FQNEAQ (reference sequence). Trimming at V came to 2 bases and at J to 3 bases, leaving 0 bases not matched to a gene. The CDR3 runs 14 residues. The CDR3 sequence: CASSLLAGEETQYF. CDR3 nucleotides: TGTGCCAGCAGCTTACTAGCGGGGGAAGAGACCCAGTACTTC.

This clone was seen just once. V and J are TRBV4-3 and TRBJ1-3; D unclear. The CDR3 consists of 15 residues. Germline CDR1 and CDR2: LGHNA and YSLEER. Between the trimmed V and J ends, which lost 0 bases and 0 bases, there was a span of 6 bases. CDR3 nucleotides: TGCGCCAGCAGCCAAGATTCAGCCTCTGGAAACACCATATATTTT. It translates to CASSQDSASGNTIYF.

This clone came up a few times. The rearrangement uses TRBV7-9 and TRBJ1-1; no reliable D call. The CDR3 has 15 amino acids. Between the trimmed V and J ends, which lost 0 bases and 2 bases, there was a span of 10 bases. Germline V CDR1 and CDR2: SEHNR, FQNEAQ (reference sequence). The CDR3 DNA follows: TGTGCCAGCAGCTTAGCGCGGCTGCCTAACACTGAAGCTTTCTTT. This gives the protein CASSLARLPNTEAFF.

The rearrangement links TRBV5-1 to TRBJ2-3; tentative D call: TRBD2 (6 bases). CDR3 length: 15 residues. Germline V lookup: CDR1 SGHRS, CDR2 YFSETQ. The V and J ends lost 0 bases and 0 bases respectively, with 8 bases between them. This CDR3 reads CASSLGGKSTDTQYF. In DNA form, the CDR3 reads TGCGCCAGCAGCTTGGGCGGGAAGAGCACAGATACGCAGTATTTT.

This clone was seen only once. This rearrangement joins TRBV30 to TRBJ2-4, with TRBD1 matching 9 bases. V trimming: 2 bases; J trimming: 3 bases; junction bases outside the gene matches: 20. Looked up from germline, CDR1 is GTSNPN and CDR2 is SVGIG (reference sequence). This CDR3 region has 20 residues. DNA of the CDR3: TGTGCCTGGAGTCCGAAGATCGGAGACCGGGACAGGGTAGGCAAAAACATTCAGTACTTC. This codes for CAWSPKIGDRDRVGKNIQYF. The full variable domain, with the rest looked up from reference TRBV30 and TRBJ2-4, is SQTIHQWPATLVQPVGSPLSLECTVEGTSNPNLYWYRQAAGRGLQLLFYSVGIGQISSEVPQNLSASRPQDRQFILSSKKLLLSDSGFYLCAWSPKIGDRDRVGKNIQYFGAGTRLSVL.

The genes are TRBV7-3 and TRBJ2-1, with D uncertain. The CDR3 covers 16 residues. CDR1 is SGHTA and CDR2 is FQGTGA in the germline V gene. With 1 base removed from V and 0 bases from J, the gap between germline ends came to 10 bases. The CDR3 reads CASSLNFLSSYNEQFF. The DNA of the CDR3 is TGTGCCAGCAGCTTAAATTTCTTAAGCTCCTACAATGAGCAGTTCTTC.

The chain employs TRBV6-5 and TRBJ2-1; the D is unclear. CDR1 is MNHEY and CDR2 is SVGAGI in the germline V gene. The CDR3 runs 11 residues. The V end lost 10 bases, the J end lost 5 bases, and 9 bases lay between the germline ends. The CDR3 region is CATFRNNEQFF. CDR3 nucleotides: TGTGCCACCTTCCGAAACAATGAGCAGTTCTTC.